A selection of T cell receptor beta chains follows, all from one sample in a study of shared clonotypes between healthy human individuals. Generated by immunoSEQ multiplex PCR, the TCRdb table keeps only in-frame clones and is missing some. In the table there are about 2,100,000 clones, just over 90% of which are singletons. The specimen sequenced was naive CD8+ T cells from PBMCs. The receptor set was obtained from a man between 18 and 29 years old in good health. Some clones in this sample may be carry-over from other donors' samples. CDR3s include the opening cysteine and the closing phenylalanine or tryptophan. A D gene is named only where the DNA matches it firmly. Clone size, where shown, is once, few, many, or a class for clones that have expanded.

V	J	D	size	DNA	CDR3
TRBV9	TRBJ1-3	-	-	TGTGCCAGCAGCGTAGGCAGAAGCTCTGGAAACACCATATATTTT	CASSVGRSSGNTIYF
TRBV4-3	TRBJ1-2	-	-	TGCGCCAGCAGCCAAGCAATATCGGGAGTAAGCTATGGCTACACCTTC	CASSQAISGVSYGYTF
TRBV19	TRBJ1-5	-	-	TGTGCCAGTACCCTTGAGGAGGGTAGCAATCAGCCCCAGCATTTT	CASTLEEGSNQPQHF
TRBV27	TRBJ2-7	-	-	TGTGCCAGCAGTTTAAGCTCGACCTACGAGCAGTACTTC	CASSLSSTYEQYF
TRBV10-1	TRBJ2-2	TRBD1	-	TGCGCCAGCAGCGAATTAGGGACAGCGGACACCGGGGAGCTGTTTTTT	CASSELGTADTGELFF
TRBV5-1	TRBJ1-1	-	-	TGCGCCAGCAGCTCGATCCGGGGGGACACTGAAGCTTTCTTT	CASSSIRGDTEAFF
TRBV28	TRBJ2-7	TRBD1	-	TGTGCCAGCAGTTTACCTTCCGGGACAGGGATCTCCTACGAGCAGTACTTC	CASSLPSGTGISYEQYF
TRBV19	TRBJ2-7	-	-	TGTGCCAGTAGTATAGTAGGGCAACTTTTATTC	CASSIVGQLLF
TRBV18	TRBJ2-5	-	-	TGTGCCAGCTCACCACTTTTTTCCTGGGCTACGGAGACCCAGTACTTC	CASSPLFSWATETQYF
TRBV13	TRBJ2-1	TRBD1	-	TGTGCCAGCAGCGCCGGGACAGGGAGCTACAATGAGCAGTTCTTC	CASSAGTGSYNEQFF
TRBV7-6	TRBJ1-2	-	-	TGTGCCAGCAGCTTAATCGCGGCAGGGGACTTTAACTATGGCTACACCTTC	CASSLIAAGDFNYGYTF
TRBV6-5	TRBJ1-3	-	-	TGTGCCAGCAGTTACTCGAAGGTCCTGGGAAACACCATATATTTT	CASSYSKVLGNTIYF
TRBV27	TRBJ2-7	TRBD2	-	TGTGCCAGCAGTTACTCCGGGGGGAGCGAGCAGTACTTC	CASSYSGGSEQYF
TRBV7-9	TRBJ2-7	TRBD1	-	TGTGCCAGCAGCTTCGGGGACAGGACATACGAGCAGTACTTC	CASSFGDRTYEQYF
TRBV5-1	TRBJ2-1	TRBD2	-	TGCGCCAGCAGCTTGGATCGGAGCGGGAGCTACAATGAGCAGTTCTTC	CASSLDRSGSYNEQFF
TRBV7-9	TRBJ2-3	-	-	TGTGCCAGCAGGGGGGGACCCACAGATACGCAGTATTTT	CASRGGPTDTQYF
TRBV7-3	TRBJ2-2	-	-	TGTGCCAGCAGCTTAAATCCTGACTCTACTACCACGAACACCGGGGAGCTGTTTTTT	CASSLNPDSTTTNTGELFF
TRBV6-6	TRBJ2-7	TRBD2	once	TGTGCCAGCACTCACCGGGGACTAGTCTACGAGCAGTACTTC	CASTHRGLVYEQYF
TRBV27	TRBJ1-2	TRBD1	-	TGTGCCAGCAGCCCTATCCAGGGGGTGGTTAACTATGGCTACACCTTC	CASSPIQGVVNYGYTF
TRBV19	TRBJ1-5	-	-	TGTGCCAGTAGAGCAGGGGTTCAGCCCCAGCATTTT	CASRAGVQPQHF
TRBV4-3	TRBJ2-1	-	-	TGCGCCAGCAGCCAAGATGAGAAGCGGAGCTACAATGAGCAGTTCTTC	CASSQDEKRSYNEQFF
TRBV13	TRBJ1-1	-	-	TGTGCCAGCAGCGGTCCCGGACAAAGGGGCACTGAAGCTTTCTTT	CASSGPGQRGTEAFF
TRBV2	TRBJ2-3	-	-	TGTGCCAGCAGTGAACACCCAAATAAGGATACGCAGTATTTT	CASSEHPNKDTQYF
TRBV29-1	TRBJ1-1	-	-	TGCAGCGCCCGGGACTTGAACACTGAAGCTTTCTTT	CSARDLNTEAFF
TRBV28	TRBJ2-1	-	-	TGTGCCAGCAGCTCGACTAGGACTTACAATGAGCAGTTCTTC	CASSSTRTYNEQFF
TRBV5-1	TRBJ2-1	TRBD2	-	TGCGCCAGCAGCTCCGGACTAGCGGTACCCTACAATGAGCAGTTCTTC	CASSSGLAVPYNEQFF
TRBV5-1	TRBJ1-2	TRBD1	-	TGCGCCAGCAGCTTGGGGGCGACAGGGACCGGCTATGGCTACACCTTC	CASSLGATGTGYGYTF
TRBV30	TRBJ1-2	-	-	TGTGCCTGGATGAACCGGGACACGAACTATGGCTACACCTTC	CAWMNRDTNYGYTF
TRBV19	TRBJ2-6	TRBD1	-	TGTGCCAGTAATACAGGGGGCGCTGGGGCCAACGTCCTGACTTTC	CASNTGGAGANVLTF
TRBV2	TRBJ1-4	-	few	TGTGCCAGCCGTCGAGTTAACACTGTTAATGAAAAACTGTTTTTT	CASRRVNTVNEKLFF
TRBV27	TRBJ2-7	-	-	TGTGCCAGCAGTTTGGGACCAAGCTTAGGGGGCGAGCAGTACTTC	CASSLGPSLGGEQYF
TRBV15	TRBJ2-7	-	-	TGTGCCACCAGTTTGGACCTTTACGAGCAGTACTTC	CATSLDLYEQYF
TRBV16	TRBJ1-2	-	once	TGTGCCAGCAGCCAATGGCAGGGCCATGATCGCTACACCTTC	CASSQWQGHDRYTF
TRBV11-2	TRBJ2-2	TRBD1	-	TGTGCCAGCAGGGGACAGGGGTACACCGGGGAGCTGTTTTTT	CASRGQGYTGELFF
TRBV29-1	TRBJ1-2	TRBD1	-	TGCAGCGTTGAAGATCTTTTAGGGACAGGGTCTAACTATGGCTACACCTTC	CSVEDLLGTGSNYGYTF
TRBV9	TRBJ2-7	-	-	TGTGCCAGCAGCGTAGTAGGCGGGGCCGGCTACGAGCAGTACTTC	CASSVVGGAGYEQYF
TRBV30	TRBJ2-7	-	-	TGTGCCTGTGGGGTAGCGTCCCTCTCAAGGGGCCACGAGCAGTACTTC	CACGVASLSRGHEQYF
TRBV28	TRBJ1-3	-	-	TGTGCCAGCAGTTTGGAGATTCGGAACTCTGGAAACACCATATATTTT	CASSLEIRNSGNTIYF
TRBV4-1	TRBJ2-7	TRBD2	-	TGCGCCAGCAGCCAAATCGTAGCGGGCACTTACGAGCAGTACTTC	CASSQIVAGTYEQYF
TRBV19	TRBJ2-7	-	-	TGTGCCAGTAGTAGGGACTACGAGCAGTACTTC	CASSRDYEQYF